What follows are 9 T cell receptor beta chains derived from one specimen sequenced in a study of T cells in Graves' hyperthyroidism and ophthalmopathy. RNA transcripts gave rise to amplified TCR beta CDR3 regions. Using the HTBI primer set, a first-round RT-PCR was run on the TCR CDR3. From the multiplex PCR reads, TCRdb called clonotypes with MiXCR, one entry per CDR3 protein. This table has 300,000 to 350,000 distinct CDR3 sequences, over 11% appearing once. Sample: blood. These receptors all come from a woman between 25 and 40 years old with Graves' hyperthyroidism.

This clonotype was counted ten times or more. The chain carries TRBV2 and TRBJ2-1; 8 bases are shared with TRBD2. This CDR3 has 14 amino acids. Germline CDR1 and CDR2: SNHLY and FYNNEI. The J segment lost 7 bases and the V segment lost 8 bases, leaving 10 bases of the junction unmatched. CDR3 region: CASLAGRGGNEQFF. In DNA form, the CDR3 reads TGTGCCAGCCTAGCGGGCCGTGGGGGTAATGAGCAGTTCTTC.

This clonotype appeared many times. The J gene is TRBJ2-3, the V gene TRBV24-1; TRBD2 matches 7 bases. From germline, CDR1 is KGHDR and CDR2 SFDVKD. The CDR3 spans 15 residues. Losses at the gene ends were 6 bases for V and 2 bases for J; bases not matched to a gene: 7. For the CDR3, the DNA is TGTGCCACCAGTTCCGGGGGAGGGCACACAGATACGCAGTATTTT. Its protein product is CATSSGGGHTDTQYF.

The CDR3 DNA reads as TGCGCCAGCAGCCAAGATGCGGGCTTGGCGGGGGTGGAGCAGTACTTC. This encodes CASSQDAGLAGVEQYF. This rearrangement joins TRBV4-3 to TRBJ2-7; TRBD2 agrees at 7 bases. The CDR3 consists of 16 residues. V lost 0 bases to trimming and J lost 7 bases; unmatched junction nucleotides: 12. Per germline, CDR1 LGHNA and CDR2 YSLEER.

There are many counts of this clonotype. The gene calls are TRBV6-1 and TRBJ2-1, with 9 bases lining up with TRBD2. With 6 bases clipped from V and 4 bases from J, the junction kept 1 base outside the gene matches. From germline, CDR1 is MNHNS and CDR2 SASEGT. The CDR3 has 13 residues. The DNA of the CDR3 is TGTGCCAGCAGGGCGGGAGGGTACAATGAGCAGTTCTTC. Protein sequence: CASRAGGYNEQFF.

A note on this clonotype: This sequence may be a read error, since a much larger clone differs from it by one base. The chain employs TRBV12-3 or TRBV12-4 and TRBJ2-7, with 8 bases lining up with TRBD2. The CDR3 loop spans 15 amino acids. The junction had 8 bases not matched to a gene; V was cut back by 5 bases and J by 2 bases. The CDR3, as DNA: TGTGCCAGCAGTAGCCGGGATAGCGGGGCCTACGAGCAGTACTTC. Encoded protein: CASSSRDSGAYEQYF.

At least ten counts were recorded for this clonotype. The chain uses TRBV6-2 or TRBV6-3 and TRBJ2-1, with a tentative D call TRBD2 (5 bases). Germline V lookup: CDR1 MNHEY, CDR2 SVGEGT. Trimming removed 2 bases at V and 3 bases at J, with 14 bases between. The CDR3 sequence is 16 residues long. The CDR3 DNA follows: TGTGCCAGCAGTTACGGAAGGAGGCTCAACTACAATGAGCAGTTCTTC. Translation gives CASSYGRRLNYNEQFF.

This clonotype was counted ten times or more. The chain couples TRBV2 to TRBJ2-3, with a possible D match to TRBD1 (5 bases). The CDR3 covers 16 residues. The V end lost 6 bases, the J end lost 4 bases, and 20 bases lay between the germline ends. CDR1 SNHLY and CDR2 FYNNEI come from the germline V gene. This CDR3 reads CASRDPTGLHADTQYF. DNA for the CDR3: TGTGCCAGCAGAGACCCTACAGGCCTGCACGCAGATACGCAGTATTTT.

This clonotype was counted a few times. The chain is built from TRBV4-2 and TRBJ2-1; D not certain. The CDR3 has 16 residues. CDR1 LGHNA and CDR2 YNFKEQ come from the germline V gene. V was trimmed by 4 bases and J by 2 bases, leaving 15 bases between them. For the CDR3, the DNA is TGTGCCAGCAGCCTTGGCCACGGAACCGCCTACAATGAGCAGTTCTTC. Translated, it gives CASSLGHGTAYNEQFF.

The chain has TRBV20-1 and TRBJ2-7; D tentatively fits TRBD1 or TRBD2 (5 bases each). The V end was cut by 4 bases, the J end by 4 bases, with 14 bases between. Germline lookup yields CDR1 DFQATT and CDR2 SNEGSKA (reference sequence). This CDR3 is 13 amino acids long. The CDR3 here is CSATGFGGYEQYF. CDR3 sequence (DNA): TGCAGTGCTACAGGGTTTGGGGGTTACGAGCAGTACTTC.